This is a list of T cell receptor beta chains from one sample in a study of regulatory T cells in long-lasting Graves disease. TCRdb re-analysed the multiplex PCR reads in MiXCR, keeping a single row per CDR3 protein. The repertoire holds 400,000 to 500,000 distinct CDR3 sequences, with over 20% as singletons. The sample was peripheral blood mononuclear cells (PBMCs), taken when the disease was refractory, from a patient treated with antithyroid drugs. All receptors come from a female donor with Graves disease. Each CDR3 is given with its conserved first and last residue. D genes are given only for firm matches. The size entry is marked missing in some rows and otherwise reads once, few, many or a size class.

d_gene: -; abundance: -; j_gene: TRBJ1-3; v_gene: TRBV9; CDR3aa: CASSVEADTSGNTIYF; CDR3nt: TGTGCCAGCAGCGTAGAGGCAGACACCTCTGGAAACACCATATATTTT
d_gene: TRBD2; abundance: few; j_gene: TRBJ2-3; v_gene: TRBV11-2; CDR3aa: CASTSRREWEASTDTQYF; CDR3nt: TGTGCCAGCACCTCGAGGCGGGAGTGGGAAGCTAGCACAGATACGCAGTATTTT
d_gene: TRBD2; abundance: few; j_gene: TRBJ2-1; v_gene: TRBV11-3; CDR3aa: CASSKQGVSGGPYNEQFF; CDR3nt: TGTGCCAGCAGTAAACAAGGGGTTAGCGGGGGTCCCTACAATGAGCAGTTCTTC
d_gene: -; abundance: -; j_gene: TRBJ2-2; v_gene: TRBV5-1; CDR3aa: CASSFWVERELFF; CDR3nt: TGCGCCAGCAGCTTCTGGGTGGAGCGGGAGCTGTTTTTT
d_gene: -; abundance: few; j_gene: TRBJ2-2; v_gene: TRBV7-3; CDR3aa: CASSLTGVNTEELFF; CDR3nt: TGTGCCAGCAGCTTAACCGGGGTGAACACCGAGGAGCTGTTTTTT
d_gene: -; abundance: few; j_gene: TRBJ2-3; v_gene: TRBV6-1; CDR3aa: CASSRRVDTDTQYF; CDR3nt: TGTGCCAGCAGCAGACGCGTGGACACAGATACGCAGTATTTT
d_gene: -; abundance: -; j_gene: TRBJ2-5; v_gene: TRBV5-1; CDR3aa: CASTYMPSGLGRETQYF; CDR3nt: TGCGCCAGCACCTACATGCCCAGCGGACTTGGGCGGGAGACCCAGTACTTC
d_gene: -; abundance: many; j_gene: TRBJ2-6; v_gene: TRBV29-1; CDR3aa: CSVLGTGANVLTF; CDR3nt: TGCAGCGTTCTGGGGACTGGGGCCAACGTCCTGACTTTC
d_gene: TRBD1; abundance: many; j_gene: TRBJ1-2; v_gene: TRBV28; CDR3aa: CASRGDRAYGYTF; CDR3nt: TGTGCCAGCAGGGGGGACAGAGCCTATGGCTACACCTTC
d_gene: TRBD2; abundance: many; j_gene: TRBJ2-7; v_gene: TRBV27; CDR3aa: CASSLWEGSDEQYF; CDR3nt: TGTGCCAGCAGTTTATGGGAGGGATCTGACGAGCAGTACTTC
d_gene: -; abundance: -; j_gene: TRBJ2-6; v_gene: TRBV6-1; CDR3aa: CASMRGASGANVLTF; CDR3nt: TGTGCCAGCATGAGAGGGGCCTCTGGGGCCAACGTCCTGACTTTC
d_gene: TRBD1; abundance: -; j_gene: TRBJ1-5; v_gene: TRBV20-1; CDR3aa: CSARPRQGVGQPQHF; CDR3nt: TGCAGTGCCCGACCGCGACAGGGGGTCGGTCAGCCCCAGCATTTT
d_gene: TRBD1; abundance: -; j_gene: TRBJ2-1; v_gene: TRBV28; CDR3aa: CASKQGAVTHYNEQFF; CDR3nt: TGTGCCAGCAAACAGGGGGCTGTAACCCACTACAATGAGCAGTTCTTC
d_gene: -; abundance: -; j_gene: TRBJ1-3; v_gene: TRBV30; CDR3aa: CAWSQLTASGNTIYF; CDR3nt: TGTGCCTGGAGTCAACTGACAGCCTCTGGAAACACCATATATTTT
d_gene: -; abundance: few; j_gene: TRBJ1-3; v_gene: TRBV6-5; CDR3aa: CASSYGDRFSGNTIYF; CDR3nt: TGTGCCAGCAGTTACGGCGACAGGTTCTCTGGAAACACCATATATTTT
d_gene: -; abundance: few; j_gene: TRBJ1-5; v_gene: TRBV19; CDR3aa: CASRGQARASNQPQHF; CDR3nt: TGTGCCAGTCGGGGGCAGGCTAGGGCTAGCAATCAGCCCCAGCATTTT
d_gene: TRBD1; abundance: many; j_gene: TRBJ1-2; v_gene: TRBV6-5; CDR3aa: CASSYRGQAGYGYTF; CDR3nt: TGTGCCAGCAGTTACAGGGGGCAGGCGGGCTATGGCTACACCTTC
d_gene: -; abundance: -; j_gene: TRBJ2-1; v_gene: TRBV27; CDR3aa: CASSYGTYNEQFF; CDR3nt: TGTGCCAGCAGTTACGGGACCTACAATGAGCAGTTCTTC
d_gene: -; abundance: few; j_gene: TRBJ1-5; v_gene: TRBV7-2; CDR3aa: CASSLNVGNQPQHF; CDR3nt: TGTGCCAGCAGCTTAAATGTGGGCAATCAGCCCCAGCATTTT
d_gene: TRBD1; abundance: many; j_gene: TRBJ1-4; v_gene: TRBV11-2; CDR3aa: CASSSVRGREKLFF; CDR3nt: TGTGCCAGCAGCTCGGTCAGGGGGAGAGAAAAACTGTTTTTT
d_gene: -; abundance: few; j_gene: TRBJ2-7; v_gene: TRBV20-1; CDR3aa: CSAISPGRERFEQYF; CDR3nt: TGCAGTGCCATTAGTCCGGGACGGGAGCGGTTCGAGCAGTACTTC
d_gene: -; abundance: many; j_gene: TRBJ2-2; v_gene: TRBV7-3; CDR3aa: CASSIQGYTGELFF; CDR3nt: TGTGCCAGCAGCATTCAGGGTTACACCGGGGAGCTGTTTTTT
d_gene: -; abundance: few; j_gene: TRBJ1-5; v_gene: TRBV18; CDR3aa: CASSPGAADGPQHF; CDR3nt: TGTGCCAGCTCACCAGGGGCAGCCGATGGGCCCCAGCATTTT
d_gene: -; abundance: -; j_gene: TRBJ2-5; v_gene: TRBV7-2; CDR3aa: CASSPGSRRETQYF; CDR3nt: TGTGCCAGCAGCCCCGGGAGTCGGAGGGAGACCCAGTACTTC
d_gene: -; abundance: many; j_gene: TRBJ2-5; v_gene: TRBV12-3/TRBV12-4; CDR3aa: CASRPRWGSETQYF; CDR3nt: TGTGCCAGCAGACCTCGTTGGGGGAGTGAGACCCAGTACTTC
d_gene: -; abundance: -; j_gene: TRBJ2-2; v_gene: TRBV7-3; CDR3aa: CASSSTLNTGELFF; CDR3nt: TGTGCCAGCAGCTCGACTCTCAACACCGGGGAGCTGTTTTTT
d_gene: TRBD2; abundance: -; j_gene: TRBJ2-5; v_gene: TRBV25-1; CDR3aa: CASSENQRGDQETQYF; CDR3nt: TGTGCCAGCAGTGAAAATCAGCGGGGGGACCAAGAGACCCAGTACTTC
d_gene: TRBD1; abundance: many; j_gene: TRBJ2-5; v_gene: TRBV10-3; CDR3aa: CAISARTGEETQYF; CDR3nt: TGTGCCATCAGTGCAAGGACAGGGGAAGAGACCCAGTACTTC
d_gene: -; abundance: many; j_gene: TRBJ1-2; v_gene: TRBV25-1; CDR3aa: CASSDLGQGEVGYTF; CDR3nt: TGTGCCAGCAGTGACCTGGGGCAGGGCGAGGTTGGCTACACCTTC
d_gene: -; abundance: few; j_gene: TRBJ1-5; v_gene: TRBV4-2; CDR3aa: CASSLSLHSNQPQHF; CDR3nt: TGTGCCAGCAGCCTAAGTCTCCATAGCAATCAGCCCCAGCATTTT
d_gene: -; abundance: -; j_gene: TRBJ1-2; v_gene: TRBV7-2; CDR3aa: CASSLDQVGAYTF; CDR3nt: TGTGCCAGCAGCTTAGATCAGGTCGGCGCGTACACCTTC
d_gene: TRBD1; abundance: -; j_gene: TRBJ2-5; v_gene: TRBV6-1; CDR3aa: CASRKDLRDRGGTQYF; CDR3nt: TGTGCCAGCAGAAAAGATCTCCGGGACAGGGGGGGGACCCAGTACTTC
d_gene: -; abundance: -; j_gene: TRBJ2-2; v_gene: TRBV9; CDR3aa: CASSVRIRTGPSDHPNTGELFF; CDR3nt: TGTGCCAGCAGCGTCAGGATTCGTACAGGACCCTCAGACCACCCGAACACCGGGGAGCTGTTTTTT
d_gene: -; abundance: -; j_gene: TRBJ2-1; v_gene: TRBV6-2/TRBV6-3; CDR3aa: CASSYDNNEQFF; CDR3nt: TGTGCCAGCAGTTACGACAACAATGAGCAGTTCTTC
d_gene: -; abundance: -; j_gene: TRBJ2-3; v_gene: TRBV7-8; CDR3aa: CASVTGLFTDTQYF; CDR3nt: TGTGCCAGCGTGACGGGACTGTTCACTGATACGCAGTATTTT
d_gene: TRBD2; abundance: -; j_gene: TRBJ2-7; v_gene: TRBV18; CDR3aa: CASSSGTEREVVNEQYF; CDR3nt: TGTGCCAGCTCATCCGGGACAGAGCGGGAGGTGGTCAACGAGCAGTACTTC
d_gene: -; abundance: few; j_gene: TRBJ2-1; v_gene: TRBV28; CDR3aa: CASSSSQRITSYNEQFF; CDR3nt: TGTGCCAGCAGTTCCTCCCAACGGATAACCTCCTACAATGAGCAGTTCTTC
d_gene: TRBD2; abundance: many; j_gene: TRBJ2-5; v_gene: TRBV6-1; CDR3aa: CASSDGPGGQETQYF; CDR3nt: TGTGCCAGCAGTGACGGCCCGGGAGGGCAAGAGACCCAGTACTTC
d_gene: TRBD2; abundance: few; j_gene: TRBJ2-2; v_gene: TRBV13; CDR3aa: CASSSGTTSGRAGELFF; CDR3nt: TGTGCCAGCAGCTCTGGAACGACTAGCGGGAGGGCCGGGGAGCTGTTTTTT
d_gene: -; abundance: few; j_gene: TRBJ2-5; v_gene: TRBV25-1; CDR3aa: CASSDPRSETQYF; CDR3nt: TGTGCCAGCAGTGATCCTCGGAGCGAGACCCAGTACTTC
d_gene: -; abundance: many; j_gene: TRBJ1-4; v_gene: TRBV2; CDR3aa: CASRQGRANEKLFF; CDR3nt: TGTGCCAGCAGACAGGGTCGAGCTAATGAAAAACTGTTTTTT
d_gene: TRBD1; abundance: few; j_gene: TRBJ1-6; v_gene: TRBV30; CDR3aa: CAWRGQGFSPLHF; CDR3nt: TGTGCCTGGAGGGGACAGGGGTTTTCACCCCTCCACTTT
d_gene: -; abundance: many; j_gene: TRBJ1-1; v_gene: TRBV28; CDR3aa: CASRLTQNTEAFF; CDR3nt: TGTGCCAGCAGGCTTACTCAGAACACTGAAGCTTTCTTT
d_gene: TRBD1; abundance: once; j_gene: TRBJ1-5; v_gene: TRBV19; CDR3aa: CASTAEPRGVDQPQHF; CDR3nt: TGTGCCAGTACCGCTGAGCCCAGGGGGGTTGATCAGCCCCAGCATTTT
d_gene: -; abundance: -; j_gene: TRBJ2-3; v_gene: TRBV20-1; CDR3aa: CSARVQDLTDTQYF; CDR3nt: TGCAGTGCTAGAGTACAGGACCTCACAGATACGCAGTATTTT